This T cell receptor beta chain emerged from a study of CD8 T cells in Susac syndrome. RNA was extracted with the RNeasy kit, and a quantity of about 0.45 to 1 ug was reverse transcribed using random hexamers. TCRdb itself ran the immunoSEQ multiplex PCR reads through MiXCR, one entry per CDR3 protein. The sample has 150,000 to 200,000 distinct CDR3 sequences, around 94% seen once. This clonotype was recorded at least ten times. V dropped 1 base and J dropped 9 bases, with 4 bases sitting between them. The CDR3 is made up of 11 amino acids. Per the germline V gene, CDR1 is SGHTA and CDR2 is FQGNSA. The chain combines TRBV7-2 with TRBJ2-1; no clear D. The receptor's source is a human donor in good health. The sample comprised CD4+ T cells from PBMCs. CDR3 sequence: CASSLGGEQFF. The CDR3 nucleotides are TGTGCCAGCAGCTTAGGGGGTGAGCAGTTCTTC.